The rows below give T cell receptor beta chains drawn from one sample of a study of shared clonotypes between healthy human individuals. Clones were read by immunoSEQ multiplex PCR, and TCRdb kept only the in-frame ones, dropping some. Of about 1 million clones detected, 75% appear once; the ten largest clones hold about 1.5%. Sequenced material: memory CD4+ T cells sorted from blood. The source is a man aged 18 to 30 in good health. The CDR3 runs from the conserved cysteine through the conserved F or W. Each record gives: CDR3 length, D gene, clone size, J gene, V gene, CDR3 DNA, CDR3 protein. A D gene is named only where the DNA matches it firmly. Not every row has a clone size; where given, it reads once, few, many or a size class.

13 | TRBD1 | few | TRBJ1-2 | TRBV7-6 | TGTGCCAGCAGCGATCGACAGGGGCTTGGCTACACCTTC | CASSDRQGLGYTF
18 | TRBD2 | NA | TRBJ2-3 | TRBV10-3 | TGTGCCATCAGTGAGTCGGGACTAGCGGGAGGGCGGACAGATACGCAGTATTTT | CAISESGLAGGRTDTQYF
14 | NA | NA | TRBJ1-3 | TRBV6-5 | TGTGCCAGCCTCCCGGCTGGGAGTGGAAACACCATATATTTT | CASLPAGSGNTIYF
14 | NA | NA | TRBJ1-6 | TRBV10-3 | TGTGCCATCAGTGAGTTACAGGTTAATTCACCCCTCCACTTT | CAISELQVNSPLHF
15 | NA | NA | TRBJ2-3 | TRBV25-1 | TGTGCCAGCAGTGACATGCGGGGCGGCACAGATACGCAGTATTTT | CASSDMRGGTDTQYF
15 | TRBD2 | NA | TRBJ2-3 | TRBV7-9 | TGTGCCAGCAGCTTTTATAGCGGGAGCACAGATACGCAGTATTTT | CASSFYSGSTDTQYF
15 | NA | NA | TRBJ2-7 | TRBV30 | TGTGCCTGGACACGAACGGGGATAGGACCTGGCGAGCAGTACTTC | CAWTRTGIGPGEQYF
14 | TRBD1 | NA | TRBJ1-2 | TRBV5-7 | TGTGCCAGCAGCTTGACAGGGGGCAAAGGTGGCTACACCTTC | CASSLTGGKGGYTF
12 | NA | few | TRBJ1-5 | TRBV2 | TGTGCCAGCAGAGGGCCGAATCAGCCCCAGCATTTT | CASRGPNQPQHF
13 | NA | NA | TRBJ2-4 | TRBV11-2 | TGTGCCAGCAGCTTAGATAAGGGCAACATTCAGTACTTC | CASSLDKGNIQYF
16 | TRBD1 | once | TRBJ1-6 | TRBV5-6 | TGTGCCAGCAGTAGGGAGGGGACAGTGGATAATTCACCCCTCCACTTT | CASSREGTVDNSPLHF
16 | NA | NA | TRBJ2-2 | TRBV19 | TGTGCCAGTAGTAGGAATGACGGAGCGCCGGCCGGGGAGCTGTTTTTT | CASSRNDGAPAGELFF
15 | TRBD1 | many | TRBJ2-1 | TRBV19 | TGTGCCAGTAGTACCTCACAGGGGGCGCTGAATGAGCAGTTCTTC | CASSTSQGALNEQFF
13 | NA | NA | TRBJ1-1 | TRBV29-1 | TGCAGCGTTGAAACCCTAGACCGAACTGAAGCTTTCTTT | CSVETLDRTEAFF
13 | TRBD1 | NA | TRBJ2-7 | TRBV7-2 | TGTGCCAGCAGCAAGGGACAGGGCTACGAGCAGTACTTC | CASSKGQGYEQYF
13 | NA | NA | TRBJ2-3 | TRBV2 | TGTGCCAGCAGCGGACAAGGCACAGATACGCAGTATTTT | CASSGQGTDTQYF
14 | TRBD1 | NA | TRBJ1-5 | TRBV18 | TGTGCCAGCTCAAGGGACAGCCTCAATCAGCCCCAGCATTTT | CASSRDSLNQPQHF
14 | NA | NA | TRBJ2-2 | TRBV30 | TGTGCCTCTCCAGGGACCGCGAACACCGGGGAGCTGTTTTTT | CASPGTANTGELFF
12 | NA | once | TRBJ2-2 | TRBV11-3 | TGTGCCAGCAGCTTTATTCCCGGGGAGCTGTTTTTT | CASSFIPGELFF
13 | NA | NA | TRBJ2-4 | TRBV5-4 | TGTGCCAGCAGCTTGCAGGGGCCAAACATTCAGTACTTC | CASSLQGPNIQYF
14 | NA | NA | TRBJ1-6 | TRBV11-3 | TGTGCCAGCAGCTCAGGACATAACAATTCACCCCTCCACTTT | CASSSGHNNSPLHF
14 | NA | NA | TRBJ1-3 | TRBV5-5 | TGTGCCAGCAGCTTTGGCTCCTCTGGAAACACCATATATTTT | CASSFGSSGNTIYF
15 | TRBD1 | NA | TRBJ1-2 | TRBV10-3 | TGTGCCATCAGTGAAGGACAGGGGGCGCCTTATGGCTACACCTTC | CAISEGQGAPYGYTF
14 | NA | NA | TRBJ2-7 | TRBV19 | TGTGCCAGTAGTTCAACGATTTGGGGGCCCGAGCAGTACTTC | CASSSTIWGPEQYF
17 | NA | NA | TRBJ1-1 | TRBV7-9 | TGTGCCAGCAGCTCCTCCTTGGCGGGGGACCTGAACACTGAAGCTTTCTTT | CASSSSLAGDLNTEAFF
15 | TRBD2 | once | TRBJ2-1 | TRBV29-1 | TGCAGCGTTGCCGAGCCGGGGACTAGCATCTATGAGCAGTTCTTC | CSVAEPGTSIYEQFF
15 | TRBD2 | NA | TRBJ2-7 | TRBV5-1 | TGCGCCAGCAGCACCGGGACTAGCGGGGCCTACGAGCAGTACTTC | CASSTGTSGAYEQYF
14 | TRBD1 | NA | TRBJ2-7 | TRBV4-1 | TGCGCCAGCAGCCAAAGGACAGGGGCCACCGAGCAGTACTTC | CASSQRTGATEQYF
18 | NA | NA | TRBJ2-6 | TRBV4-2 | TGTGCCAGCAGCCAAGTTGGGCAGGTTAACTCTGGGGCCAACGTCCTGACTTTC | CASSQVGQVNSGANVLTF
15 | NA | NA | TRBJ1-3 | TRBV19 | TGTGCCAGTAGTCCCCAGGGATCCTCTGGAAACACCATATATTTT | CASSPQGSSGNTIYF
16 | NA | NA | TRBJ1-5 | TRBV9 | TGTGCCAGCAGCGTAAAACCGGGACATAGCAATCAGCCCCAGCATTTT | CASSVKPGHSNQPQHF
16 | TRBD1 | NA | TRBJ1-1 | TRBV5-1 | TGCGCCAGCAGGCCGGGACAGGGGCCTTTAGGCGCTGAAGCTTTCTTT | CASRPGQGPLGAEAFF
14 | TRBD1 | few | TRBJ2-1 | TRBV5-4 | TGTGCCAGCAGCTTGGAGACAGGGGGCAATGAGCAGTTCTTC | CASSLETGGNEQFF
13 | NA | few | TRBJ1-3 | TRBV10-3 | TGTGCCATTGGAGGGTCCGCTGGAAACACCATATATTTT | CAIGGSAGNTIYF
11 | NA | NA | TRBJ2-1 | TRBV7-3 | TGTGCCAGCAGCTTAGGCAATGAGCAGTTCTTC | CASSLGNEQFF
15 | NA | NA | TRBJ2-5 | TRBV7-7 | TGTGCTAGCAGCTTAGCGCCGGCAGGCCAAGAGACCCAGTACTTC | CASSLAPAGQETQYF
10 | NA | NA | TRBJ2-1 | TRBV7-9 | TGTGCCAGCAGCTTCCATGAGCAGTTCTTC | CASSFHEQFF
12 | NA | NA | TRBJ1-4 | TRBV6-1 | TGTGCCAGCACGTTTACTAATGAAAAACTGTTTTTT | CASTFTNEKLFF
14 | NA | NA | TRBJ2-7 | TRBV7-9 | TGTGCCAGCAGCTTAGACGTCCGGGTGGGGGAGCAGTACTTC | CASSLDVRVGEQYF
14 | TRBD2 | NA | TRBJ2-1 | TRBV7-2 | TGTGCCAGCAGCTTACTAGCGGGGGGCAATGAGCAGTTCTTC | CASSLLAGGNEQFF